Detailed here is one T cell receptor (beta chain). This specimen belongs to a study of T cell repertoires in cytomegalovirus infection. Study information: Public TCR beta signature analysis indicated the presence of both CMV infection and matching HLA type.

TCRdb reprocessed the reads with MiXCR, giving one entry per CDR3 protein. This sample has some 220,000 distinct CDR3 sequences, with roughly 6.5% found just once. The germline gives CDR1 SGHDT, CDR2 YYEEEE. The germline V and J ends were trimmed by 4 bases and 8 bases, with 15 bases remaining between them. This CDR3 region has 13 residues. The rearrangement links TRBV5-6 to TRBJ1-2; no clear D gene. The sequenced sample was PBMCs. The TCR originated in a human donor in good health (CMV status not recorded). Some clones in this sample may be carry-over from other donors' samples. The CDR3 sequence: CASSLSDLYGYTF. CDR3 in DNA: TGTGCCAGCAGCCTGAGTGATCTATACGGCTACACCTTC.